The 21 T cell receptor beta chains in this list originate from one sample, sequenced in a study of blood T cell repertoires in COVID-19. The repertoire was sequenced with immunoSEQ multiplex PCR; TCRdb's copy has only in-frame clones and lacks some. The data show under 300,000 clones, with 80% to 90% seen just once and 6.2% held by the top ten. Sequencing was done on a sample of peripheral blood. These receptors all stem from a man in his fifties or sixties with acute or convalescent COVID-19.

This clone showed up just a few times. An end of the junction differs from the germline gene, which may be a read error. This chain links TRBV28 with TRBJ1-4; 7 nucleotides align to TRBD1. The CDR3 has 14 residues. The germline V gene has CDR1 MDHEN and CDR2 SYDVKM. The CDR3 sequence: CASNLQGKKEKLFF. The CDR3 nucleotides are TGTGCCAGCAATTTACAGGGGAAGAAGGAAAAACTGTTTTTT.

The V gene is TRBV6-6, the J gene TRBJ1-2; 7 positions match TRBD1. This CDR3 has 14 amino acids. Per germline, CDR1 MNHNY and CDR2 SVGAGI (reference sequence). J was trimmed by 4 bases and V by 5 bases; bases with no gene match: 7. CDR3 nucleotide sequence: TGTGCCAGCAGTGGGGACAGAGCACCCTATGGCTACACCTTC. Translated, it gives CASSGDRAPYGYTF.

This chain joins TRBV29-1 and TRBJ2-7, with D possibly matching TRBD1 (5 bases). Trimming removed 3 bases at V and 1 base at J, with 10 bases between. CDR1 and CDR2 from the germline V gene are SQVTM and ANQGSEA. This CDR3 is 13 amino acids long. The CDR3 loop is CSVETAPSYEQYF. CDR3 sequence (DNA): TGCAGCGTTGAGACAGCCCCTTCCTACGAGCAGTACTTC.

The DNA of the CDR3 is TGTGCCATCAGTTCCGGGACAGGGGGCAATCAGCCCCAGCATTTT. Translating it yields CAISSGTGGNQPQHF. J is TRBJ1-5 and V is TRBV10-3; 10 bases fit TRBD1. CDR1 and CDR2 from the germline V gene are ENHRY and SYGVKD. V gave up 5 bases and J gave up 2 bases; unmatched junction bases: 3. The CDR3 has 15 residues.

V usage is TRBV6-1 and J usage is TRBJ2-7, with D perhaps TRBD1 (6 bases). The CDR3 runs 13 residues. Germline CDR1 is MNHNS and CDR2 is SASEGT. The V gene lost 3 bases and the J gene lost 5 bases, with 11 bases spanning the gap. The CDR3 sequence: CASSDTGWDEQYF. CDR3 bases: TGTGCCAGCAGTGATACAGGGTGGGACGAGCAGTACTTC.

The rearrangement joins TRBV6-5 to TRBJ1-2, with a possible D match to TRBD1 (5 bases). Between the trimmed V and J ends, which lost 2 bases and 3 bases, there was a span of 10 bases. The CDR3 is made up of 14 amino acids. CDR1 MNHEY and CDR2 SVGAGI come from the germline V gene. CDR3 protein: CASSYRQIYYGYTF. CDR3 nucleotide sequence: TGTGCCAGCAGTTACAGACAGATTTACTATGGCTACACCTTC.

The V call is TRBV4-3, the J call TRBJ2-7, with D perhaps matching TRBD2 (7 bases). V was pared by 4 bases and J by 3 bases, with 16 bases between. The germline V gene has CDR1 LGHNA and CDR2 YSLEER. This CDR3 is 15 amino acids long. The CDR3 here is CASSPPRRGHYEQYF. In nucleotides, the CDR3 is TGCGCCAGCAGCCCACCCCGGCGGGGGCACTACGAGCAGTACTTC.

This rearrangement joins TRBV5-1 to TRBJ2-5, with TRBD2 matching 8 bases. CDR1 and CDR2 from the germline V gene are SGHRS and YFSETQ. This CDR3 region has 16 residues. V was pared by 1 base and J by 4 bases, with 9 bases of the junction left unmatched. Here the CDR3 DNA reads TGCGCCAGCAGCTTGACCCTTGGGGCGGGAGGAGAGACCCAGTACTTC. This gives the protein CASSLTLGAGGETQYF. The variable domain in full, with the rest retrieved from reference TRBV5-1 and TRBJ2-5, is KAGVTQTPRYLIKTRGQQVTLSCSPISGHRSVSWYQQTPGQGLQFLFEYFSETQRNKGNFPGRFSGRQFSNSRSEMNVSTLELGDSALYLCASSLTLGAGGETQYFGPGTRLLVL.

CDR3 in DNA: TGTGCCAGCAGCTTAACTCGGTCTAGCGGGAGAGGCAATGAGCAGTTCTTC. It is translated as CASSLTRSSGRGNEQFF. This chain uses TRBV7-3 with TRBJ2-1; 10 bases agree with TRBD2. CDR1 and CDR2 (germline): SGHTA, FQGTGA. With V trimmed by 0 bases and J by 6 bases, 8 bases remained unmatched. CDR3 length: 17 residues.

This chain joins TRBV12-5 and TRBJ1-6, with 7 bases matching TRBD1. V lost 6 bases and J lost 8; bases outside the gene matches: 4. Germline assignment: CDR1 LGHNT and CDR2 FRNRAP. The CDR3 has 13 amino acids. Written as DNA, the CDR3 is TGTGCTAGTGGGGACAGGCGGGATTCACCCCTCCACTTT. Residues: CASGDRRDSPLHF.

For the CDR3, the DNA is TGTGCCAGCAGCTTGGAAGCCGGTTCCTACGAGCAGTACTTC. This sequence encodes CASSLEAGSYEQYF. The gene calls are TRBV5-4 and TRBJ2-7; D is ambiguous. The V end lost 0 bases, the J end lost 1 base, and 8 bases lay between the germline ends. Germline CDR1 SGHNT, CDR2 YYREEE (reference sequence). CDR3 length equals 14 residues.

The rearrangement links TRBV24-1 to TRBJ2-1, with D uncertain. The CDR3 loop spans 14 amino acids. The V gene's germline CDR1 is KGHDR and CDR2 SFDVKD. Trimming left V 1 base short and J 7 bases short, with 10 bases between. The CDR3 loop is CATSDFSLENEQFF. DNA of the CDR3: TGTGCCACCAGTGATTTTAGTTTAGAGAATGAGCAGTTCTTC.

The J gene is TRBJ2-1, the V gene TRBV5-1; 8 bases fit TRBD2. This CDR3 comprises 16 residues. Germline CDR1 is SGHRS and CDR2 is YFSETQ. V shed 0 bases, J shed 4 bases, and the junction held 6 bases outside the gene matches. The CDR3 DNA sequence: TGCGCCAGCAGCTTGGAGTCTAGCGGGCCGTACAATGAGCAGTTCTTC. It encodes CASSLESSGPYNEQFF.

The rearrangement joins TRBV7-9 to TRBJ1-4, with 7 bases matching TRBD1. Germline V gene lookup returns CDR1 SEHNR and CDR2 FQNEAQ (reference sequence). Germline trimming cut 5 bases from V and 4 bases from J; bases unmatched to any gene: 7. The CDR3 extends over 15 amino acids. The CDR3 DNA reads as TGTGCCAGCAGCCCCCGACAGGGAGGTAATGAAAAACTGTTTTTT. Encoded protein: CASSPRQGGNEKLFF.

The V call is TRBV30, the J call TRBJ2-7; D perhaps matches TRBD2 (6 bases). CDR1 and CDR2 from the germline V gene are GTSNPN and SVGIG (reference sequence). The CDR3 is 11 residues long. The chain's CDR3 is CAFRGSYEQYF. CDR3 bases: TGTGCTTTCCGGGGGTCCTACGAGCAGTACTTC.

This clone was picked up a small number of times. The rearrangement joins TRBV5-1 to TRBJ1-3; 8 nucleotides match TRBD1. CDR3 length: 16 residues. Germline V gene sequence: CDR1 SGHRS, CDR2 YFSETQ. V gave up 2 bases and J gave up 0 bases; unmatched junction bases: 4. The CDR3 region is CASSFDRGFSGNTIYF. The CDR3 bases are TGCGCCAGCAGCTTCGACAGGGGTTTCTCTGGAAACACCATATATTTT.

The V call is TRBV6-1, the J call TRBJ1-3, with D possibly being TRBD1 (6 bases). CDR1 and CDR2 (germline): MNHNS, SASEGT. Trimming took off 2 bases at V and 2 bases at J, with 19 bases between the two ends. The CDR3 totals 18 residues. This CDR3 is CASSETPTGLGAGNTIYF. In DNA form, the CDR3 reads TGTGCCAGCAGTGAAACCCCGACAGGCCTCGGAGCTGGAAACACCATATATTTT.

V gene TRBV28 combines with J gene TRBJ1-1, with unresolved D. CDR1 is MDHEN, CDR2 SYDVKM, per germline. Trimming removed 5 bases from V and 1 base from J, with 11 bases in between. The CDR3 totals 14 residues. The CDR3: CASSPGGQNTEAFF. CDR3 coding DNA: TGTGCCAGCAGTCCCGGCGGGCAGAACACTGAAGCTTTCTTT.

This clone was seen a few times. At one end, the junction sequence differs from germline, possibly due to a read error. V usage is TRBV30 and J usage is TRBJ2-2; tentative D call: TRBD2 (6 bases). CDR1 is GTSNPN and CDR2 is SVGIG in the germline V gene (reference sequence). This CDR3 is 13 amino acids long. This CDR3 reads CAWSVSVTGGLFF. The DNA for the CDR3 is TGTGCCTGGAGTGTTAGTGTTACCGGGGGGCTGTTTTTT.

The rearrangement joins TRBV6-2 or TRBV6-3 to TRBJ2-1; 7 nucleotides line up with TRBD1. Trimming cost V 4 bases and J 8 bases; bases outside gene matches: 11. The CDR3 is 15 residues long. CDR1 MNHEY and CDR2 SVGEGT come from the germline V gene. CDR3 bases: TGTGCCAGCAGTTCCGGACAGGTCTGGGGTGATGAGCAGTTCTTC. Amino acid sequence: CASSSGQVWGDEQFF.

The rearrangement uses TRBV5-6 and TRBJ2-1; 11 bases are shared with TRBD2. CDR3 size: 18 residues. Germline V gene sequence: CDR1 SGHDT, CDR2 YYEEEE. The ends lost 0 bases at V and 2 bases at J; junction bases unmatched: 7. The CDR3 DNA follows: TGTGCCAGCAGCTTGGCTGGTAGCGGGAGGGTAACCTACAATGAGCAGTTCTTC. It yields the protein CASSLAGSGRVTYNEQFF.